The clone carrying this TCR beta chain was seen a handful of times. Its antigen remains unidentified. This specimen belongs to a study of T-cell memory formation after mild COVID-19. TCRdb re-derived calls from the 5' RACE reads in MiXCR, one entry per CDR3 protein. The sample yields a few hundred thousand distinct CDR3 sequences, around a sixth seen once. Study conclusions and caveats: CD4+ contracting clones were found mainly in CM and EM, and CD8+ ones in EMRA. Day 15 to 85 contractors were CD4/CD8 balanced; later expanders leaned CD4+. Clonal second-wave expansions that peaked on day 37 had unconfirmed SARS-CoV-2 specificity.

Sequencing used PBMCs or a T cell subset sorted from them (not recorded which). This sequence originates from a man aged 18 to 35 who had mild COVID-19 (a few samples of this study predate the infection). Cell type and time point are not known.

The CDR3 coding sequence is TGTGCCAGCAGCTTAGGGGCTAGCGGGGGGGAGACCCAGTACTTC. Protein: CASSLGASGGETQYF. The rearrangement joins TRBV7-6 to TRBJ2-5, with TRBD2 matching over 11 bases. J gave up 5 bases and V 1 base, and 3 bases lay outside the gene matches. There are 15 residues in the CDR3. Germline loops: CDR1 SGHVS, CDR2 FNYEAQ.